These T cell receptor beta chains were read from a single sample in a study of Graves' ophthalmopathy and Graves' hyperthyroidism. TCRdb processed the multiplex PCR reads anew with MiXCR; each CDR3 protein has one entry. This table holds around 1.1 million distinct CDR3 sequences, roughly 35% found once. The sequencing input was peripheral blood or thyroid tissue (not recorded which). The receptors here all came from an adult man with Graves' hyperthyroidism. Both conserved end residues are part of each CDR3. A D gene is named only where the DNA matches it firmly. Size is omitted from some rows. Given values are once, few, many or a class for expanded clones.

J gene	D gene	V gene	clone size	CDR3 protein	CDR3 DNA
TRBJ2-2	TRBD2	TRBV9	many	CASSEAGVNTGELFF	TGTGCCAGCTCGGAGGCGGGAGTGAACACCGGGGAGCTGTTTTTT
TRBJ2-7	TRBD1	TRBV7-8	NA	CASSLGRTGLYEQYF	TGTGCCAGCAGCTTGGGTCGGACAGGGTTATACGAGCAGTACTTC
TRBJ2-2	NA	TRBV5-1	NA	CASSLAGGEPFF	TGCGCCAGCAGCTTGGCTGGTGGGGAGCCGTTTTTT
TRBJ2-5	TRBD2	TRBV12-3/TRBV12-4	few	CASTPRGLAEETQYF	TGTGCCAGCACCCCCCGAGGGCTAGCGGAAGAGACCCAGTACTTC
TRBJ2-7	TRBD1	TRBV7-9	many	CASSPRDRRAYEQYF	TGTGCCAGCAGCCCCCGGGACAGGAGAGCCTACGAGCAGTACTTC
TRBJ2-7	NA	TRBV10-3	NA	CASSPATRDSRWQYF	TGTGCCAGCAGTCCGGCAACCCGGGATAGTCGATGGCAGTACTTC
TRBJ2-5	TRBD2	TRBV10-3	NA	CAIRDGGSETQYF	TGTGCCATCAGGGACGGCGGGAGTGAGACCCAGTACTTC
TRBJ1-5	NA	TRBV20-1	once	CSARDHDSTQNF	TGCAGTGCTAGAGATCACGACTCCACCCAAAATTTT
TRBJ2-2	TRBD2	TRBV29-1	NA	CSVTLGGLAGVRANTGELFF	TGCAGCGTCACCCTCGGGGGACTAGCGGGAGTTCGCGCGAACACCGGGGAGCTGTTTTTT
TRBJ1-5	NA	TRBV29-1	once	CSVGSSSGQPQHF	TGCAGCGTTGGTTCTTCCTCGGGTCAGCCCCAGCATTTT
TRBJ2-7	NA	TRBV7-9	many	CASSPNGEGIEQYF	TGTGCCAGCAGCCCTAACGGGGAAGGCATCGAGCAGTACTTC
TRBJ2-3	TRBD2	TRBV20-1	NA	CSATSRLAGGSDTQYF	TGCAGTGCTACCAGTCGACTAGCGGGAGGATCCGATACGCAGTATTTT
TRBJ1-5	TRBD1	TRBV7-9	NA	CASSLPRGQPQHF	TGTGCCAGCAGCTTACCCAGGGGGCAGCCCCAGCATTTT
TRBJ2-2	NA	TRBV5-1	many	CATGTQSNTGELFF	TGCGCCACTGGGACCCAATCGAACACCGGGGAGCTGTTTTTT
TRBJ2-7	TRBD1	TRBV27	NA	CASSFSLGTGTEQYF	TGTGCCAGCAGTTTCAGCCTTGGGACAGGGACCGAGCAGTACTTC
TRBJ2-5	NA	TRBV7-9	many	CASSARDRETQYF	TGTGCCAGCAGCGCCAGGGATCGTGAGACCCAGTACTTC